These T cell receptor beta chains were read from a single sample in a study of blood T cell repertoires in COVID-19. The repertoire was sequenced with immunoSEQ multiplex PCR; TCRdb's copy has only in-frame clones and lacks some. The sample records about 270,000 clones, around 82% being singletons. The sequenced material came from peripheral blood. The source of these receptors is a young woman with acute or convalescent COVID-19. Each CDR3 is given with its conserved first and last residue. The D gene is left open where the match is weak. A row's size may be missing; if present it is once, few, many or a size class.

d_call	v_call	clone_size	j_call	cdr3_aa	cdr3_nt
-	TRBV6-6	many	TRBJ1-1	CASSRTEAFF	TGTGCCAGCAGCCGTACTGAAGCTTTCTTT
-	TRBV21-1	-	TRBJ1-1	CASSKSPSGAESEAFF	TGTGCCAGCAGCAAAAGCCCCAGTGGGGCAGAGAGTGAAGCTTTCTTT
-	TRBV18	-	TRBJ2-7	CASSPRGSDYEQYF	TGTGCCAGCTCACCAAGGGGCAGCGACTACGAGCAGTACTTC
TRBD2	TRBV18	-	TRBJ2-3	CASSPPGIAGGTDTQYF	TGTGCCAGCTCACCACCGGGAATAGCGGGAGGTACAGATACGCAGTATTTT
TRBD2	TRBV9	-	TRBJ2-4	CASSEEGLAGAVAKNIQYF	TGTGCCAGCAGCGAGGAGGGGCTAGCGGGAGCCGTAGCCAAAAACATTCAGTACTTC
-	TRBV3-1/TRBV3-2	-	TRBJ1-2	CASSQVAYGYTF	TGTGCCAGCAGCCAAGTGGCCTATGGCTACACCTTC
TRBD1	TRBV28	-	TRBJ1-5	CASSLTQGARSNQPQHF	TGTGCCAGCAGCCTGACCCAGGGGGCGCGAAGCAATCAGCCCCAGCATTTT
-	TRBV7-9	-	TRBJ1-1	CASSLHAGNTEAFF	TGTGCCAGCAGCTTACATGCAGGGAACACTGAAGCTTTCTTT
-	TRBV5-1	once	TRBJ2-1	CASSFGGPDNEQFF	TGCGCCAGCAGCTTCGGCGGGCCGGACAATGAGCAGTTCTTC
-	TRBV5-1	-	TRBJ2-3	CASSSDRGATDTQYF	TGCGCCAGCAGCTCCGACCGGGGAGCGACAGATACGCAGTATTTT
TRBD2	TRBV19	-	TRBJ2-7	CASSPSLAALRTQYF	TGTGCCAGTAGTCCCTCACTAGCGGCCCTACGGACGCAGTACTTC
-	TRBV6-2/TRBV6-3	-	TRBJ1-5	CASSWVAGDSNQPQHF	TGTGCCAGCAGTTGGGTCGCCGGGGATAGCAATCAGCCCCAGCATTTT
-	TRBV3-1/TRBV3-2	-	TRBJ1-3	CASSQGQLNSGNTIYF	TGTGCCAGCAGCCAAGGACAGCTTAACTCTGGAAACACCATATATTTT
TRBD2	TRBV20-1	few	TRBJ2-1	CSARLASEQFF	TGCAGTGCCAGACTAGCGTCTGAGCAGTTCTTC
TRBD1	TRBV12-5	-	TRBJ2-3	CASAPEGTTRGDTQYF	TGTGCTAGTGCCCCCGAGGGCACCACCAGGGGGGATACGCAGTATTTT
TRBD2	TRBV10-1	-	TRBJ2-2	CASSRTSTGELFF	TGCGCCAGCAGTAGGACTAGCACCGGGGAGCTGTTTTTT
-	TRBV5-4	once	TRBJ1-2	CASSLGLQGKGYTF	TGTGCCAGCAGCTTGGGCTTACAGGGTAAGGGCTACACCTTC
TRBD2	TRBV24-1	once	TRBJ2-1	CATKAGGSHNEQFF	TGTGCCACCAAAGCGGGAGGTTCCCACAATGAGCAGTTCTTC
TRBD2	TRBV15	-	TRBJ2-1	CATSRVRTSGNNEQFF	TGTGCCACCAGCAGAGTCCGGACTAGCGGAAACAATGAGCAGTTCTTC
-	TRBV6-2/TRBV6-3	-	TRBJ1-5	CASSYPPTGGNQPQHF	TGTGCCAGCAGTTACCCCCCGACCGGAGGCAATCAGCCCCAGCATTTT
TRBD2	TRBV6-5	-	TRBJ2-1	CASSYGGRGNEQFF	TGTGCCAGCAGTTACGGGGGGAGGGGCAATGAGCAGTTCTTC
TRBD1	TRBV6-2/TRBV6-3	-	TRBJ1-5	CASSWGQVNQPQHF	TGTGCCAGCAGCTGGGGACAGGTTAATCAGCCCCAGCATTTT
-	TRBV19	once	TRBJ1-2	CASSPWGGVYGYTF	TGTGCCAGTAGTCCCTGGGGGGGCGTCTATGGCTACACCTTC
TRBD1	TRBV11-2	-	TRBJ1-4	CASSLAQGAANEKLFF	TGTGCCAGCAGCTTAGCACAGGGGGCAGCTAATGAAAAACTGTTTTTT
-	TRBV7-9	-	TRBJ1-4	CASSFGGSGEKLFF	TGTGCCAGCAGCTTCGGGGGGTCGGGTGAAAAACTGTTTTTT
-	TRBV25-1	-	TRBJ1-2	CASSESWAPPNYGYTF	TGTGCCAGCAGTGAATCGTGGGCACCACCTAACTATGGCTACACCTTC
-	TRBV24-1	-	TRBJ2-1	CATSDYYSSSYNEQFF	TGTGCCACCAGTGATTACTACTCGAGTTCCTACAATGAGCAGTTCTTC
TRBD1	TRBV19	-	TRBJ2-6	CASNLERQGAGANVLTF	TGTGCCAGTAACCTAGAAAGACAGGGGGCCGGGGCCAACGTCCTGACTTTC
-	TRBV15	-	TRBJ1-2	CATSKTGTTYGYTF	TGTGCCACCAGCAAGACCGGGACAACCTATGGCTACACCTTC
-	TRBV5-1	-	TRBJ1-1	CASTQGGWNTEAFF	TGCGCCAGCACCCAGGGAGGGTGGAACACTGAAGCTTTCTTT
-	TRBV6-5	once	TRBJ2-1	CASGSSGGSEQFF	TGTGCCAGTGGATCGAGCGGAGGTAGTGAGCAGTTCTTC
TRBD2	TRBV11-2	-	TRBJ2-1	CASSPRTSGRANEQFF	TGTGCCAGCAGCCCTAGGACTAGCGGGAGGGCCAATGAGCAGTTCTTC
-	TRBV24-1	few	TRBJ1-4	CATSDFKPSCEKLFF	TGTGCCACCAGTGATTTTAAGCCGTCTTGTGAAAAACTGTTTTTT
-	TRBV6-2/TRBV6-3	-	TRBJ1-6	CASSYPDITVSPLHF	TGTGCCAGCAGTTACCCGGACATCACGGTTTCACCCCTCCACTTT
TRBD2	TRBV11-3	-	TRBJ2-7	CASSPRSGRDYEQYF	TGTGCCAGCAGCCCCCGTAGCGGGAGAGACTACGAGCAGTACTTC
TRBD2	TRBV3-1/TRBV3-2	-	TRBJ2-3	CASSRLVAGVADTQYF	TGTGCCAGCAGCAGGTTGGTAGCGGGAGTAGCAGATACGCAGTATTTT
-	TRBV4-2	-	TRBJ2-7	CASSQVAVADSYEQYF	TGTGCCAGCAGCCAAGTTGCTGTCGCAGACTCCTACGAGCAGTACTTC
-	TRBV2	-	TRBJ1-2	CASSGSARVGYTF	TGTGCCAGCAGTGGCTCCGCCCGAGTTGGCTACACCTTC
-	TRBV27	-	TRBJ2-3	CASSIEGRIGTDTQYF	TGTGCCAGCAGCATTGAGGGCCGGATAGGCACAGATACGCAGTATTTT
TRBD1	TRBV4-2	-	TRBJ1-4	CASSLDSTGPGGKLFF	TGTGCCAGCAGCCTAGACTCGACAGGGCCCGGAGGAAAACTGTTTTTT
-	TRBV9	-	TRBJ1-1	CASSRIGGTEAFF	TGTGCCAGCAGCCGAATTGGGGGGACTGAAGCTTTCTTT
TRBD1	TRBV3-1/TRBV3-2	-	TRBJ1-3	CASSQMTGGAGNTIYF	TGTGCCAGCAGCCAGATGACAGGGGGCGCCGGAAACACCATATATTTT
-	TRBV6-5	-	TRBJ2-7	CASSYAGPSYEQYF	TGTGCCAGCAGTTACGCGGGCCCTTCCTACGAGCAGTACTTC
TRBD1	TRBV6-5	-	TRBJ2-7	CASSSPRQGRTYEQYF	TGTGCCAGCAGTTCACCCCGACAGGGAAGGACCTACGAGCAGTACTTC
-	TRBV11-2	-	TRBJ2-3	CASSPESTDTQYF	TGTGCCAGCAGCCCCGAGAGCACAGATACGCAGTATTTT
TRBD1	TRBV30	-	TRBJ2-6	CAWSKTGSSGANVLTF	TGTGCCTGGAGCAAGACAGGGAGCTCTGGGGCCAACGTCCTGACTTTC
-	TRBV28	-	TRBJ1-5	CASSLFGDSNQPQHF	TGTGCCAGCAGTTTATTCGGGGACTCCAATCAGCCCCAGCATTTT
TRBD1	TRBV28	-	TRBJ2-7	CASSDRDRAPYEQYF	TGTGCCAGCAGTGACCGGGACAGAGCCCCCTACGAGCAGTACTTC
-	TRBV28	-	TRBJ1-2	CASWSFRPASGYTF	TGTGCCAGCTGGTCCTTTCGTCCCGCCAGTGGCTACACCTTC
TRBD2	TRBV24-1	-	TRBJ2-7	CATSVPGLAGDEQYF	TGTGCCACCAGTGTTCCCGGACTAGCGGGAGACGAGCAGTACTTC
-	TRBV19	-	TRBJ2-1	CASTNTAGNPFF	TGTGCCAGTACCAACACGGCGGGTAATCCGTTCTTC
-	TRBV6-5	-	TRBJ2-1	CASSYTSLNSYNEQFF	TGTGCCAGCAGTTACACATCCTTAAACTCCTACAATGAGCAGTTCTTC